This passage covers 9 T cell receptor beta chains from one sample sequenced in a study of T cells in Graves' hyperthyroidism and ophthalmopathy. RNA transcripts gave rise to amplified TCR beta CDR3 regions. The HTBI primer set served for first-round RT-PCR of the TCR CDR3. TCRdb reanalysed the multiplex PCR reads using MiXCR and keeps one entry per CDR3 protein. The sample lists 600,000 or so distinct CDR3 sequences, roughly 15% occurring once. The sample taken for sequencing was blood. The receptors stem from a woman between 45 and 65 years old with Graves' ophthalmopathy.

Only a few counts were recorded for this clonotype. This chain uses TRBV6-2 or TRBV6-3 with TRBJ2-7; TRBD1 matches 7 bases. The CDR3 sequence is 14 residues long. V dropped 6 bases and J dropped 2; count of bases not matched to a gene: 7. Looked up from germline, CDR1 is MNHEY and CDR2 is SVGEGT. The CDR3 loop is CASSQGQIPYEQYF. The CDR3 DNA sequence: TGTGCCAGCAGCCAGGGACAGATTCCCTACGAGCAGTACTTC.

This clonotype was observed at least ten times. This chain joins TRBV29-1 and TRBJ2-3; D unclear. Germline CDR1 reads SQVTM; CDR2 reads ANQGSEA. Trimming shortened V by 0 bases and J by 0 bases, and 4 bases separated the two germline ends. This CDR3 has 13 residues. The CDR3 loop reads CSVEDLSTDTQYF. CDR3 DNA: TGCAGCGTTGAAGACCTGAGCACAGATACGCAGTATTTT.

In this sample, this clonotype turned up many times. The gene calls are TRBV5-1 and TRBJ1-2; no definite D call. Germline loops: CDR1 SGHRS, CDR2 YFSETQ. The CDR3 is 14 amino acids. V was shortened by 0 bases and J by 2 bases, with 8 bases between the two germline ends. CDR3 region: CASSLDLTNYGYTF. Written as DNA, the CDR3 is TGCGCCAGCAGCTTGGATCTGACAAACTATGGCTACACCTTC.

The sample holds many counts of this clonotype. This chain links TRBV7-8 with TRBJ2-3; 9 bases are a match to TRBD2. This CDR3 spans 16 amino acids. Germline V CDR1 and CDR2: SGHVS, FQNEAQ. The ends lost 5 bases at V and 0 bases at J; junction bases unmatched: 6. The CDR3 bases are TGTGCCAGCAGCCCTATGGGACTAGCTAGCACAGATACGCAGTATTTT. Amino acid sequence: CASSPMGLASTDTQYF.

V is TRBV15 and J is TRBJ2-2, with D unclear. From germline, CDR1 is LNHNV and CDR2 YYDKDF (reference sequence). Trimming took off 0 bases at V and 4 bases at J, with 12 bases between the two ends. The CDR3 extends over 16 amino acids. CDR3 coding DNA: TGTGCCACCAGCAGAGATCTGGCCCAAAGCACCGGGGAGCTGTTTTTT. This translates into CATSRDLAQSTGELFF.

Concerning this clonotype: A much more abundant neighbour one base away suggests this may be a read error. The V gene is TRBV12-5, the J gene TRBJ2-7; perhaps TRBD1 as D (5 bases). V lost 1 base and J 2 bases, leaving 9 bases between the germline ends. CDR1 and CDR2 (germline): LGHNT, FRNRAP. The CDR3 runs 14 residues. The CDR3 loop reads CASGLAPGPYEQYF. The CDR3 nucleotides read TGTGCTAGTGGTTTGGCACCAGGGCCCTACGAGCAGTACTTC.

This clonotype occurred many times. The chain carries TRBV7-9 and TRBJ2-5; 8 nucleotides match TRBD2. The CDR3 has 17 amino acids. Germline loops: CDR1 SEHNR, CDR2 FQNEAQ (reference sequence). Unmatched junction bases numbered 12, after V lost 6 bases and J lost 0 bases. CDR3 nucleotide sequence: TGTGCCAGCAGTTCCTCAAACCCTAGCGGGTACCAAGAGACCCAGTACTTC. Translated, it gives CASSSSNPSGYQETQYF.

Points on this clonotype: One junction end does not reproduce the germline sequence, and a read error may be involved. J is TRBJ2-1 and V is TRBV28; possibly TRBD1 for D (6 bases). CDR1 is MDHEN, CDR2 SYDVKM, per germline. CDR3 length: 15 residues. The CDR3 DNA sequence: TGTACCAGCAGTTTAACTACAGGGTGGGCGGATGAGCAGTTCTTC. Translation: CTSSLTTGWADEQFF.

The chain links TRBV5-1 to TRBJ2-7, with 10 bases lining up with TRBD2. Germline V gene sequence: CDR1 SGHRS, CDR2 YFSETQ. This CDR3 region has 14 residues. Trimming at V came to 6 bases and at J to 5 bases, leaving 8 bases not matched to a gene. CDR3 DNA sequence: TGCGCCAGCAAGGCTAGCGGGAGAGGAGACGAGCAGTACTTC. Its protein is CASKASGRGDEQYF.